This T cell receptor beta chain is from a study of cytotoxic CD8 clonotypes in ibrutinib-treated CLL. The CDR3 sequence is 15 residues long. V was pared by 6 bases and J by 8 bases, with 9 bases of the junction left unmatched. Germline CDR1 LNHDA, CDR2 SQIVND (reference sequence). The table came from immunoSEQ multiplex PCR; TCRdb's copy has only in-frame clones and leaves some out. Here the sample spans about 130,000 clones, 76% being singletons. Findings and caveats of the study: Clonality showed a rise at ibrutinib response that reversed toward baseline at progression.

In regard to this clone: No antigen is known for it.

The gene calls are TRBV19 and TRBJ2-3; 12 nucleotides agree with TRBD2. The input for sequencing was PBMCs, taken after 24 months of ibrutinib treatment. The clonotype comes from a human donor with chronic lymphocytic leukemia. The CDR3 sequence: CASSTAGTSGFTQYF. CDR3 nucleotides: TGTGCCAGTAGCACCGCCGGGACTAGCGGGTTTACGCAGTATTTT.